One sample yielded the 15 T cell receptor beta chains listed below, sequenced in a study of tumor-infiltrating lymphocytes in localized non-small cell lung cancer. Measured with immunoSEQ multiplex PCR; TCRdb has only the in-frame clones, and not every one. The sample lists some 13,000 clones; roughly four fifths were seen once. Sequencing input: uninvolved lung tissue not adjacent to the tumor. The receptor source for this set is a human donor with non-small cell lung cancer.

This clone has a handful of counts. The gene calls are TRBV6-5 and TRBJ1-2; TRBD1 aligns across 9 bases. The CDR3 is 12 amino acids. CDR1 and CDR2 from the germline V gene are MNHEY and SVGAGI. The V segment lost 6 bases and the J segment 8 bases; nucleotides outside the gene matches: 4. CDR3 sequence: CASSRTGEGYTF. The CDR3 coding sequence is TGTGCCAGCAGCCGGACAGGGGAAGGCTACACCTTC.

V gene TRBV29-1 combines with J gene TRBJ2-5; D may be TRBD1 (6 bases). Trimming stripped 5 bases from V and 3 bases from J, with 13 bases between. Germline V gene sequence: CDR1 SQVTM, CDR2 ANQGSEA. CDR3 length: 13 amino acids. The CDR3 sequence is CSVPGQDEETQYF. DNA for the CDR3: TGCAGCGTTCCGGGACAAGACGAAGAGACCCAGTACTTC. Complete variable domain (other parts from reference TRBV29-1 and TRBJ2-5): SAVISQKPSRDICQRGTSLTIQCQVDSQVTMMFWYRQQPGQSLTLIATANQGSEATYESGFVIDKFPISRPNLTFSTLTVSNMSPEDSSIYLCSVPGQDEETQYFGPGTRLLVL.

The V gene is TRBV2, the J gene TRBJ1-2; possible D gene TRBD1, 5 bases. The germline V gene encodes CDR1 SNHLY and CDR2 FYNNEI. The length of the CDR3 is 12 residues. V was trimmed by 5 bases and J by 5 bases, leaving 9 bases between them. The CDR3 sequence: CASSRQSYGYTF. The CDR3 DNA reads TGTGCCAGCAGTCGACAGTCTTATGGCTACACCTTC.

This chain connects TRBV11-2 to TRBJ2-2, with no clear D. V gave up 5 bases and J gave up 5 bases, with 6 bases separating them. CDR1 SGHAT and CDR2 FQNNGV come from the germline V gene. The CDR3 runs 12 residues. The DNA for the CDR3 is TGTGCCAGCAGCCCCTCTACCGGGGAGCTGTTTTTT. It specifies CASSPSTGELFF.

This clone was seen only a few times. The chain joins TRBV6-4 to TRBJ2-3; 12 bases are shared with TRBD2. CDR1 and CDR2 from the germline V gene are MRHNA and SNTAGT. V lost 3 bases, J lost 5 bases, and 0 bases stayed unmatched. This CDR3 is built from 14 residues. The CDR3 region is CASSETSGRDTQYF. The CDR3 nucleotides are TGTGCCAGCAGTGAGACTAGCGGGAGAGATACGCAGTATTTT.

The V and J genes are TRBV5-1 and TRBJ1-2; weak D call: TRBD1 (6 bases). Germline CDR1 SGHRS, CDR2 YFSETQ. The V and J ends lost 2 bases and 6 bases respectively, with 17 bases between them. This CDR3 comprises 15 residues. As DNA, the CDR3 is TGCGCCAGCAGCTTTACAGGGAAGGTTGGGCATGGCTACACCTTC. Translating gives CASSFTGKVGHGYTF. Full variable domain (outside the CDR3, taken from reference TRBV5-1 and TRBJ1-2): KAGVTQTPRYLIKTRGQQVTLSCSPISGHRSVSWYQQTPGQGLQFLFEYFSETQRNKGNFPGRFSGRQFSNSRSEMNVSTLELGDSALYLCASSFTGKVGHGYTFGSGTRLTVV.

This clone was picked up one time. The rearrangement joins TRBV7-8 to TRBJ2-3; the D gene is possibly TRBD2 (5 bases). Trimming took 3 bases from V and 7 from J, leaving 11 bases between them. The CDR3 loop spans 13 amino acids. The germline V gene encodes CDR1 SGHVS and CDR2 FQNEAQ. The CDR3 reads CASSLGELYTQYF. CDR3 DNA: TGTGCCAGCAGCTTGGGAGAACTCTATACGCAGTATTTT.

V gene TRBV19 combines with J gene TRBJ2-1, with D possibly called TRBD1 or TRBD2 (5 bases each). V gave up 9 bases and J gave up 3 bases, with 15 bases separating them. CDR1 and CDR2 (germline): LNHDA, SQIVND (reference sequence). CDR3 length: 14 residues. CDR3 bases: TGTGCCAGCACAAAACTGGGGGACTACAATGAGCAGTTCTTC. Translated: CASTKLGDYNEQFF. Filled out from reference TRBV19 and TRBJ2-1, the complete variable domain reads DGGITQSPKYLFRKEGQNVTLSCEQNLNHDAMYWYRQDPGQGLRLIYYSQIVNDFQKGDIAEGYSVSREKKESFPLTVTSAQKNPTAFYLCASTKLGDYNEQFFGPGTRLTVL.

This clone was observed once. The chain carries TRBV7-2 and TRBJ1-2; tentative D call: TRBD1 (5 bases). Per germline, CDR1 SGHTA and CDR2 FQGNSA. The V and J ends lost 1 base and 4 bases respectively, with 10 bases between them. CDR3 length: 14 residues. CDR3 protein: CASSLVTDIYGYTF. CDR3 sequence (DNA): TGTGCCAGCAGCTTAGTGACAGACATCTATGGCTACACCTTC.

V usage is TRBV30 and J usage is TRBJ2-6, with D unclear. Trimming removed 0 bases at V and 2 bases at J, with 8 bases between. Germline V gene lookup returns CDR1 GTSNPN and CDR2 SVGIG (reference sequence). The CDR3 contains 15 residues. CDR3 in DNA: TGTGCCTGGAGTGTATCAGGAACTGGGGCCAACGTCCTGACTTTC. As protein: CAWSVSGTGANVLTF.

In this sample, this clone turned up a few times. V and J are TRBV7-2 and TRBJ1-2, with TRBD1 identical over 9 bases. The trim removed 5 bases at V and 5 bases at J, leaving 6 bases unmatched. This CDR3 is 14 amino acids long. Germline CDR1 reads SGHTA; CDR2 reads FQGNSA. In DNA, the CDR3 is TGTGCCAGCAGCCACGGACAGGGGCTGTATGGCTACACCTTC. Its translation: CASSHGQGLYGYTF. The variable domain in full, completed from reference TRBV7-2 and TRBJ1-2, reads GAGVSQSPSNKVTEKGKDVELRCDPISGHTALYWYRQSLGQGLEFLIYFQGNSAPDKSGLPSDRFSAERTGGSVSTLTIQRTQQEDSAVYLCASSHGQGLYGYTFGSGTRLTVV.

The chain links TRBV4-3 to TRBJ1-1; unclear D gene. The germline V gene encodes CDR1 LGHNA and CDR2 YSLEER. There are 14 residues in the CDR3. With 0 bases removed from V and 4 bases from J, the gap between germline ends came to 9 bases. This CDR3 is CASSQDLGVTEAFF. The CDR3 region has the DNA TGCGCCAGCAGCCAAGATCTTGGTGTCACTGAAGCTTTCTTT.

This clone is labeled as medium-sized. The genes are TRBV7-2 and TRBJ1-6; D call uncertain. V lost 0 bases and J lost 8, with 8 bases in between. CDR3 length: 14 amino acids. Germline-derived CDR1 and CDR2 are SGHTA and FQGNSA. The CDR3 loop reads CASSLAGYYSPLHF. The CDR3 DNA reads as TGTGCCAGCAGCTTAGCAGGGTATTATTCACCCCTCCACTTT.

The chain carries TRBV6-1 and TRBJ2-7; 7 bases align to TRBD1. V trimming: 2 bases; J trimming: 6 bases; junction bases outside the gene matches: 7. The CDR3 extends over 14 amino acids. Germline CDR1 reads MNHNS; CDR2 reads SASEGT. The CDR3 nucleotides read TGTGCCAGCAGTGAAACAGGGGTCCGGGGCGAGCAGTACTTC. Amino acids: CASSETGVRGEQYF.

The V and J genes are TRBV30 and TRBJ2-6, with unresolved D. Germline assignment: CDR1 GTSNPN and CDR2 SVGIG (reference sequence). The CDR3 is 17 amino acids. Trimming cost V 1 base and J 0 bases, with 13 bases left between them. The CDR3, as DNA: TGTGCCTGGAGTGCACTTTGGGGTTCCTCTGGGGCCAACGTCCTGACTTTC. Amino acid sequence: CAWSALWGSSGANVLTF.